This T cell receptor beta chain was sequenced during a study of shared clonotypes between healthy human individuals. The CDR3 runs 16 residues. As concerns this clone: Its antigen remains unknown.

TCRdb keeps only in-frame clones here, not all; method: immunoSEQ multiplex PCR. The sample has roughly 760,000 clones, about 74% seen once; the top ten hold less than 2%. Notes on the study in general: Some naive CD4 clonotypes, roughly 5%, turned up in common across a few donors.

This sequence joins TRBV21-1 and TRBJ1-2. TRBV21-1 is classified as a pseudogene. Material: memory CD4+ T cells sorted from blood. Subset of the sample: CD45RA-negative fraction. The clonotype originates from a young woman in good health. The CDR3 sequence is CASSHIMGGPGNGYTF. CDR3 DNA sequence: TGTGCCAGCAGCCATATTATGGGGGGGCCGGGAAATGGCTACACCTTC.